This T cell receptor beta chain was obtained from a study of blood T cell repertoires in COVID-19. Study context: The United States, Italy and Spain were the sources of the acute and convalescent COVID-19 samples. T cells, B-cell-depleted T cells, or PBMCs provided the cDNA or gDNA that served as material.

Germline CDR1 is SGHDT and CDR2 is YYEEEE. The CDR3 has 16 amino acids. V gave up 0 bases and J gave up 0 bases, with 10 bases separating them. Authors' data handling: Amplified reference gene primers provided the basis for estimating nucleated cell counts. This table comes from immunoSEQ multiplex PCR, and its TCRdb copy is limited to in-frame clones, with some not included. V, J and clone size reflect that table, while D and trimming were determined from the DNA. Among 65,000 to 70,000 clones listed, 75% to 95% were seen once. The sample taken for sequencing was peripheral blood. This receptor was taken from a human donor with active COVID-19. The donor label of this sample is uncertain. The chain couples TRBV5-6 to TRBJ2-1; a possible D gene is TRBD2 (5 bases). The CDR3 DNA sequence: TGTGCCAGCAGCTTGGTGGGAGATAGCTCCTACAATGAGCAGTTCTTC. Its protein product is CASSLVGDSSYNEQFF. Full variable domain (outside the CDR3, taken from reference TRBV5-6 and TRBJ2-1): DAGVTQSPTHLIKTRGQQVTLRCSPKSGHDTVSWYQQALGQGPQFIFQYYEEEERQRGNFPDRFSGHQFPNYSSELNVNALLLGDSALYLCASSLVGDSSYNEQFFGPGTRLTVL.